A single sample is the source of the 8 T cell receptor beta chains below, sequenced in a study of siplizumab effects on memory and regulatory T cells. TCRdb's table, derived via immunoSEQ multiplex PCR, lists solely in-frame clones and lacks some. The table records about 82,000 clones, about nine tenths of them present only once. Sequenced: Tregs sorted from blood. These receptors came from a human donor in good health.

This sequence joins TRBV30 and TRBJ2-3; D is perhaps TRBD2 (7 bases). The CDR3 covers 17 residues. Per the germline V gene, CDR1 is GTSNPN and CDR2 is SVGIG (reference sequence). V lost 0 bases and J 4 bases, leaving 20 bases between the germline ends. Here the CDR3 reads CAWSVYFRRGPSDTQYF. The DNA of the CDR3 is TGTGCCTGGAGTGTATATTTTCGGCGGGGGCCGTCAGATACGCAGTATTTT.

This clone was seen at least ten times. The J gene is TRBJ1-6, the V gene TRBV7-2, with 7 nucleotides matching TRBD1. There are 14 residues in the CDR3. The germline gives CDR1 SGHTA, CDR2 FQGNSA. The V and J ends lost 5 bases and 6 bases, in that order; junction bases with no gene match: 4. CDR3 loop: CASSEGQSNSPLHF. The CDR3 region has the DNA TGTGCCAGCAGCGAGGGACAGAGTAATTCACCCCTCCACTTT.

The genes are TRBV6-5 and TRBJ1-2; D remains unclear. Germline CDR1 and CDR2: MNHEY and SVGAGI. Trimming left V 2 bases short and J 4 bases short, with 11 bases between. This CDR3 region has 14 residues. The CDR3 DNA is TGTGCCAGCAGTTACGGCGTAGGGATCTATGGCTACACCTTC. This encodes CASSYGVGIYGYTF.

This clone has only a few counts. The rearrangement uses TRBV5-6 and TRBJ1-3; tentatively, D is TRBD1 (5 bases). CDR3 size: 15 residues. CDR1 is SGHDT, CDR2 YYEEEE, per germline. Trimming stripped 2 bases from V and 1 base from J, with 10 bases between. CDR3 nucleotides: TGTGCCAGCAGCTTACCAGGGAGATCTGGAAACACCATATATTTT. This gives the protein CASSLPGRSGNTIYF.

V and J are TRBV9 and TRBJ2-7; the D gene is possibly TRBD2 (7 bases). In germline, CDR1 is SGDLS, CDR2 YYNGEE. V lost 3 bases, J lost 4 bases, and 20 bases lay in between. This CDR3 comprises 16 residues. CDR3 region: CASSAHAEGGVYEQYF. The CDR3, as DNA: TGTGCCAGCAGCGCTCACGCAGAAGGGGGGGTGTACGAGCAGTACTTC.

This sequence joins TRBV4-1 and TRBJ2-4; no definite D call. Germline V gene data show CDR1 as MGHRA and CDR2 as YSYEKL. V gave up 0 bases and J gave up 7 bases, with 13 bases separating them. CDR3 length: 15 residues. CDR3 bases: TGCGCCAGCAGCCAAGAAGATCGTGGTTGGAACATTCAGTACTTC. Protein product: CASSQEDRGWNIQYF.

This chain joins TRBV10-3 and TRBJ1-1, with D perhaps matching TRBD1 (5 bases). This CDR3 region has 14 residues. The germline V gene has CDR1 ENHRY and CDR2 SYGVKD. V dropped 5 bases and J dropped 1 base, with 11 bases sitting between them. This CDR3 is CAISMGRANTEAFF. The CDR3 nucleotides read TGTGCCATCAGTATGGGACGGGCGAACACTGAAGCTTTCTTT.

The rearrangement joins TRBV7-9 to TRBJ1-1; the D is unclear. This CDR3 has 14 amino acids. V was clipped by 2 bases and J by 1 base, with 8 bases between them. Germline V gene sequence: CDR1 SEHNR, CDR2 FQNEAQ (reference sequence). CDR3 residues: CASSLIPPNTEAFF. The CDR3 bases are TGTGCCAGCAGCTTAATCCCCCCGAACACTGAAGCTTTCTTT.